These 10 T cell receptor beta chains originate from one sample sequenced in a study of control samples from healthy donors and cancer patients. Sequencing used immunoSEQ multiplex PCR; TCRdb keeps in-frame clones, though not all of them. The sample lists roughly 93,000 clones, about 88% occurring once. The sample comprised PBMCs. These receptor sequences come from a woman between 50 and 59 years old with colorectal cancer.

V gene TRBV14 combines with J gene TRBJ1-1, with D possibly being TRBD1 (5 bases). This CDR3 comprises 13 residues. CDR1 and CDR2 from the germline V gene are SGHDN and FVKESK. V lost 3 bases to trimming and J lost 1 base, with 6 bases between them. The CDR3 DNA follows: TGTGCCAGCAGCCACCAGGGGAACACTGAAGCTTTCTTT. It codes for CASSHQGNTEAFF.

The rearrangement uses TRBV7-9 and TRBJ1-2; D may be TRBD1 (5 bases). V was shortened by 5 bases and J by 8 bases, with 18 bases between the two germline ends. Germline V gene sequence: CDR1 SEHNR, CDR2 FQNEAQ (reference sequence). CDR3 size: 14 residues. DNA for the CDR3: TGTGCCAGCAGCGACGAGGGGCGAACTACGGGCTACACCTTC. Its translation is CASSDEGRTTGYTF.

This clone has a handful of counts. J is TRBJ1-2 and V is TRBV4-2, with D maybe TRBD1 (5 bases). CDR1 is LGHNA and CDR2 is YNFKEQ in the germline V gene. This CDR3 comprises 14 residues. Trimming removed 0 bases at V and 6 bases at J, with 11 bases between. The CDR3 region is CASSQDFQGNGYTF. The CDR3, as DNA: TGTGCCAGCAGCCAAGATTTTCAGGGCAATGGCTACACCTTC.

This chain connects TRBV5-1 to TRBJ1-2; a weak D match, TRBD1 (6 bases). V lost 0 bases and J lost 4, with 13 bases in between. The CDR3 runs 15 residues. Germline CDR1 is SGHRS and CDR2 is YFSETQ. CDR3 loop: CASSLVGGTSYGYTF. In DNA form, the CDR3 reads TGCGCCAGCAGCTTGGTGGGGGGCACAAGCTATGGCTACACCTTC.

The rearrangement joins TRBV27 to TRBJ2-2; no reliable D call. Germline CDR1 reads MNHEY; CDR2 reads SMNVEV (reference sequence). V was cut by 6 bases and J by 1 base, with 9 bases left in between. The CDR3 runs to 14 residues. This CDR3 reads CASRFSGNTGELFF. In DNA form, the CDR3 reads TGTGCCAGCAGATTTTCGGGGAACACCGGGGAGCTGTTTTTT.

This chain links TRBV28 with TRBJ1-5; D is possibly TRBD1 (5 bases). The germline V and J ends were trimmed by 3 bases and 0 bases, with 18 bases remaining between them. The CDR3 totals 18 residues. From germline, CDR1 is MDHEN and CDR2 SYDVKM. CDR3 sequence: CASSLTDSLFYSNQPQHF. The CDR3 bases are TGTGCCAGCAGTTTGACCGACAGCTTATTCTATAGCAATCAGCCCCAGCATTTT.

The chain recombines TRBV7-2 with TRBJ2-5, with TRBD2 as a possible D gene (8 bases). Germline V gene data show CDR1 as SGHTA and CDR2 as FQGNSA. The CDR3 spans 16 residues. V was trimmed by 2 bases and J by 4 bases, leaving 17 bases between them. The DNA for the CDR3 is TGTGCCAGCAGCTTAAGGGGGCTAGGGACTAGAGAGACCCAGTACTTC. Translated: CASSLRGLGTRETQYF. The entire variable domain, with the rest obtained from reference TRBV7-2 and TRBJ2-5, is as follows: GAGVSQSPSNKVTEKGKDVELRCDPISGHTALYWYRQSLGQGLEFLIYFQGNSAPDKSGLPSDRFSAERTGGSVSTLTIQRTQQEDSAVYLCASSLRGLGTRETQYFGPGTRLLVL.

The chain combines TRBV30 with TRBJ1-4; D is unclear. There are 12 residues in the CDR3. The germline V gene encodes CDR1 GTSNPN and CDR2 SVGIG (reference sequence). Trimming removed 0 bases at V and 8 bases at J, with 7 bases between. The CDR3 here is CAWSVWNEKLFF. In DNA form, the CDR3 reads TGTGCCTGGAGTGTATGGAACGAAAAACTGTTTTTT.

This rearrangement joins TRBV12-5 to TRBJ2-5, with TRBD1 as a possible D gene (5 bases). This CDR3 region has 16 residues. The germline V and J ends were trimmed by 2 bases and 4 bases, with 17 bases remaining between them. Germline V gene data show CDR1 as LGHNT and CDR2 as FRNRAP. The CDR3: CASGLLTSGLVETQYF. CDR3 coding DNA: TGTGCTAGTGGTTTGCTAACCTCAGGGTTGGTAGAGACCCAGTACTTC.

The genes are TRBV10-3 and TRBJ1-3; D is uncertain. This CDR3 comprises 14 residues. V was cut by 6 bases and J by 0 bases, with 9 bases left in between. Germline values: CDR1 ENHRY, CDR2 SYGVKD. The CDR3 nucleotides read TGTGCCATCAGGGAGAGCGGCTCTGGAAACACCATATATTTT. As protein: CAIRESGSGNTIYF.